Presented here are 14 T cell receptor beta chains from one specimen sequenced in a study of cytomegalovirus exposure and HLA in healthy donors. In the PCR, 60 Vbeta and 13 Jbeta primers were used. Clones were sequenced by immunoSEQ multiplex PCR, and TCRdb holds only the in-frame ones, with some missing. Here the sample table reports about 190,000 clones. Sequencing was performed on PBMCs. Receptors originate from a woman aged 25-40 years in good health and CMV-seropositive.

This sequence joins TRBV6-6 and TRBJ2-2; D perhaps matches TRBD2 (5 bases). CDR3 length: 15 amino acids. Trimming stripped 0 bases from V and 5 bases from J, with 10 bases between. The V gene's germline CDR1 is MNHNY and CDR2 SVGAGI (reference sequence). CDR3 nucleotide sequence: TGTGCCAGCAGTTACTCGAAAACGGGAACCGGGGAGCTGTTTTTT. Translating it yields CASSYSKTGTGELFF.

The CDR3 loop is CASSPGGGPYEQYF. The CDR3, as DNA: TGTGCCAGCTCCCCAGGGGGGGGTCCCTACGAGCAGTACTTC. The V gene is TRBV18, the J gene TRBJ2-7; D possibly matches TRBD1 or TRBD2 (7 bases each). This CDR3 is built from 14 residues. With 6 bases removed from V and 2 bases from J, the gap between germline ends came to 14 bases. Looked up from germline, CDR1 is KGHSH and CDR2 is LQKENI.

V gene TRBV11-3 combines with J gene TRBJ2-1; perhaps TRBD2 as D (6 bases). This CDR3 spans 17 amino acids. The germline V gene encodes CDR1 SGHNT and CDR2 YENEEA. V lost 2 bases, J lost 4 bases, and 18 bases lay in between. CDR3 DNA sequence: TGTGCCAGCAGCTTAAAAGGGGCGGAGGGCCTATACAATGAGCAGTTCTTC. Residues: CASSLKGAEGLYNEQFF.

This rearrangement joins TRBV7-9 to TRBJ1-4; D unresolved. The germline V gene encodes CDR1 SEHNR and CDR2 FQNEAQ (reference sequence). This CDR3 is built from 17 residues. Trimming took 7 bases from V and 0 from J, leaving 18 bases between them. For the CDR3, the DNA is TGTGCCAGCACCCTAAGGGAGGGTGAAGCAACTAATGAAAAACTGTTTTTT. It yields the protein CASTLREGEATNEKLFF.

Here the CDR3 DNA reads TGTGCCAGCAGCTTAGCGGGACAGGGTACAGATACGCAGTATTTT. Encoded protein: CASSLAGQGTDTQYF. The chain links TRBV7-2 to TRBJ2-3, with 9 bases lining up with TRBD1. This CDR3 is 15 amino acids long. V gave up 0 bases and J gave up 3 bases; unmatched junction bases: 1. CDR1 and CDR2 from the germline V gene are SGHTA and FQGNSA.

This sequence joins TRBV4-3 and TRBJ1-4; 11 nucleotides agree with TRBD1. Per the germline V gene, CDR1 is LGHNA and CDR2 is YSLEER. This CDR3 region has 16 residues. V lost 0 bases and J lost 6; bases outside the gene matches: 3. In nucleotides, the CDR3 is TGCGCCAGCAGCCAAGATGGGGACAGGGGGGATGAAAAACTGTTTTTT. It specifies CASSQDGDRGDEKLFF.

The chain links TRBV27 to TRBJ2-7; 8 bases fit TRBD2. The CDR3 has 14 amino acids. With 3 bases clipped from V and 2 bases from J, the junction kept 3 bases outside the gene matches. CDR1 and CDR2 from the germline V gene are MNHEY and SMNVEV (reference sequence). CDR3 amino acids: CASSFGAGAYEQYF. In DNA form, the CDR3 reads TGTGCCAGCAGTTTCGGAGCGGGAGCCTACGAGCAGTACTTC.

About this clone itself: Distinct nucleotide sequences in the sample also encode this CDR3. The chain employs TRBV5-1 and TRBJ1-3; D remains unclear. This CDR3 is built from 14 residues. CDR1 SGHRS and CDR2 YFSETQ come from the germline V gene. The V gene lost 4 bases and the J gene lost 0 bases, with 8 bases spanning the gap. CDR3 bases: TGCGCCAGCAGCCTGGAGAGCTCTGGAAACACCATATATTTT. Its translation: CASSLESSGNTIYF.

The J gene is TRBJ1-6, the V gene TRBV7-9; D gene ambiguous. Germline loops: CDR1 SEHNR, CDR2 FQNEAQ (reference sequence). Trimming shortened V by 0 bases and J by 9 bases, and 3 bases separated the two germline ends. CDR3 length: 12 amino acids. CDR3 DNA sequence: TGTGCCAGCAGCTTAGCGAGTTCACCCCTCCACTTT. Protein: CASSLASSPLHF.

The rearrangement joins TRBV12-5 to TRBJ2-5; 9 nucleotides line up with TRBD2. The length of the CDR3 is 17 residues. Germline CDR1 and CDR2: LGHNT and FRNRAP. Losses at the gene ends were 0 bases for V and 5 bases for J; bases not matched to a gene: 10. CDR3 nucleotides: TGTGCTAGTGGTTTGGTACCGGCAAGCGGGGGGCGTGAGACCCAGTACTTC. Its protein product is CASGLVPASGGRETQYF.

The V and J genes are TRBV27 and TRBJ2-7; 12 bases map to TRBD1. V shed 0 bases, J shed 9 bases, and the junction held 3 bases outside the gene matches. Germline loops: CDR1 MNHEY, CDR2 SMNVEV (reference sequence). CDR3 length: 14 residues. Written as DNA, the CDR3 is TGTGCCAGCAGTTTATCGGGACAGGGGGCCGGGCAGTACTTC. Translating it yields CASSLSGQGAGQYF.

V and J are TRBV5-1 and TRBJ2-1; TRBD2 matches 8 bases. This CDR3 is built from 15 residues. Trimming removed 3 bases from V and 9 bases from J; junction bases left unmatched: 11. CDR1 and CDR2 (germline): SGHRS, YFSETQ. In DNA, the CDR3 is TGCGCCAGCAGCTCCACTGGCGGGGGGCAGGCTGAGCAGTTCTTC. Its translation is CASSSTGGGQAEQFF.

The V and J genes are TRBV10-3 and TRBJ1-4, with D tentatively TRBD1 (6 bases). V was shortened by 6 bases and J by 7 bases, with 9 bases between the two germline ends. Looked up from germline, CDR1 is ENHRY and CDR2 is SYGVKD. This CDR3 has 12 residues. Here the CDR3 reads CAIRGGTEKLFF. The CDR3 nucleotides read TGTGCCATCAGAGGGGGAACTGAAAAACTGTTTTTT.

The V call is TRBV27, the J call TRBJ2-4; 8 bases fit TRBD2. The J segment lost 2 bases and the V segment lost 5 bases, leaving 23 bases of the junction unmatched. Per the germline V gene, CDR1 is MNHEY and CDR2 is SMNVEV (reference sequence). This CDR3 has 21 amino acids. The CDR3 is CASSPYFGSGTLGETKNIQYF. In DNA, the CDR3 is TGTGCCAGCAGTCCCTATTTTGGTAGCGGGACCCTAGGGGAAACCAAAAACATTCAGTACTTC.